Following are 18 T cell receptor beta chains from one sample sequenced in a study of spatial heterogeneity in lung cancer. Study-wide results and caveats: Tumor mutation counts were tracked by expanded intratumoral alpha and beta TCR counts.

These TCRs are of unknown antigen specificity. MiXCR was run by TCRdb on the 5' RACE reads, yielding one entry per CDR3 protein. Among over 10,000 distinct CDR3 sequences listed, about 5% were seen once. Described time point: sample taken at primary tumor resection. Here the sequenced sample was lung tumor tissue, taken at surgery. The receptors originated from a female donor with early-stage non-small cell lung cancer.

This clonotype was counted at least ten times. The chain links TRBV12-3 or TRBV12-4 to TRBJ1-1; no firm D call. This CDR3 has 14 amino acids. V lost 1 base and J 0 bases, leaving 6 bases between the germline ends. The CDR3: CASSLVGMNTEAFF. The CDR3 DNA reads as TGTGCCAGCAGTTTAGTGGGTATGAACACTGAAGCTTTCTTT.

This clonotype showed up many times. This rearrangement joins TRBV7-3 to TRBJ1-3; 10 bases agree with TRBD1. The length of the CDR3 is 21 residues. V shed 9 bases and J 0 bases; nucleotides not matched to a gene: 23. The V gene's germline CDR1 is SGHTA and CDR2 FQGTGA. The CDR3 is CARWEFGPGQGTGCSGNTIYF. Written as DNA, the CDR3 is TGTGCCAGATGGGAGTTTGGACCGGGACAGGGGACGGGGTGCTCTGGAAACACCATATATTTT.

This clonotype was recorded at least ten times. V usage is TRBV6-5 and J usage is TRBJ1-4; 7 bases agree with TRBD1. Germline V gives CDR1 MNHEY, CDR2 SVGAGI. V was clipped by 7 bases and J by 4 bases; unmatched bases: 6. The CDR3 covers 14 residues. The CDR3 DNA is TGTGCCAGCAAACAGACAGGGCTTAATGAAAAACTGTTTTTT. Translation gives CASKQTGLNEKLFF.

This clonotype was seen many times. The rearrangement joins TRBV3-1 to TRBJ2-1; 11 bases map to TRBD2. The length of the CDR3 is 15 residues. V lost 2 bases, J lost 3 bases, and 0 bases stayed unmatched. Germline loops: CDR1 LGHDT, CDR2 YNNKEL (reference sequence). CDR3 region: CASSQLAGGYNEQFF. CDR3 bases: TGTGCCAGCAGCCAACTAGCGGGGGGCTACAATGAGCAGTTCTTC.

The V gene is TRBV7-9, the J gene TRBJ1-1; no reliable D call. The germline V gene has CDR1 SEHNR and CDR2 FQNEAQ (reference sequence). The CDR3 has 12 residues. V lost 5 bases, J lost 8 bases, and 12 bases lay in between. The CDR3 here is CASSRESEEAFF. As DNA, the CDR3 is TGTGCCAGCAGCCGAGAGAGTGAAGAAGCTTTCTTT.

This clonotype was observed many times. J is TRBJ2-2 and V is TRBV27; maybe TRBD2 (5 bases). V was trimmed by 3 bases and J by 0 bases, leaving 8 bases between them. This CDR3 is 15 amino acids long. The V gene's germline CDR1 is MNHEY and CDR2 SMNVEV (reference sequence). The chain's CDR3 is CASSFGRANTGELFF. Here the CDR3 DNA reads TGTGCCAGCAGTTTTGGGCGGGCGAACACCGGGGAGCTGTTTTTT.

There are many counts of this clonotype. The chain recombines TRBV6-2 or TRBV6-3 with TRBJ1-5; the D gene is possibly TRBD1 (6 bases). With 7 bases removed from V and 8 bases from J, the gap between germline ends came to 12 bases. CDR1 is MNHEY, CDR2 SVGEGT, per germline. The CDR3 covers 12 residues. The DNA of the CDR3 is TGTGCCAGCAAGAGGGGGATGGAGCCCCAGCATTTT. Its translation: CASKRGMEPQHF.

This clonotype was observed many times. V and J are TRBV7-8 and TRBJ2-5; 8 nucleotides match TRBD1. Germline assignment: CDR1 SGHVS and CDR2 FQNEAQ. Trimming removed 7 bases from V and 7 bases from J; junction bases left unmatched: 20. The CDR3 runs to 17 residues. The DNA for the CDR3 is TGTGCCAGCACTCCCGGTCCCACATCAGGGGGCGTTGGGACCCAGTACTTC. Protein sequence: CASTPGPTSGGVGTQYF.

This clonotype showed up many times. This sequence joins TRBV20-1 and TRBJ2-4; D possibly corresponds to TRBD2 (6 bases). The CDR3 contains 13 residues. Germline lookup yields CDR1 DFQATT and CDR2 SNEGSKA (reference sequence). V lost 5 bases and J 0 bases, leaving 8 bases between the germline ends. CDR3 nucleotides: TGCAGTGCTCCGGGGGAAGCCAAAAACATTCAGTACTTC. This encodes CSAPGEAKNIQYF.

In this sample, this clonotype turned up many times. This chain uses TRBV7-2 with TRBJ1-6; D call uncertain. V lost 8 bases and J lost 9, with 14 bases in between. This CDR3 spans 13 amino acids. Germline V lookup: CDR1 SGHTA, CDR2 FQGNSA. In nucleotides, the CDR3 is TGTGCCAGCTCCGAGGGTCGCACTTCACCCCTCCACTTT. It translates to CASSEGRTSPLHF.

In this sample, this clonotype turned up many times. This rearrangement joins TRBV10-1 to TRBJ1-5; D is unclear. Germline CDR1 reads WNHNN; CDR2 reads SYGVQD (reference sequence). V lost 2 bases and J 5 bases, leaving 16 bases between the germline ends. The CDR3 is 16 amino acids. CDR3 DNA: TGCGCCAGCAGTGAGAGCAGGTCTATGCTTGATCAGCCCCAGCATTTT. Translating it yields CASSESRSMLDQPQHF.

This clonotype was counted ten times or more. CDR3 sequence: CSAPRQGPGSEQYF. The CDR3 DNA follows: TGCAGTGCCCCCCGACAGGGGCCGGGATCCGAGCAGTACTTC. This chain joins TRBV20-1 and TRBJ2-7; 8 bases line up with TRBD1. CDR3 length equals 14 residues. The V gene's germline CDR1 is DFQATT and CDR2 SNEGSKA (reference sequence). V lost 6 bases, J lost 6 bases, and 13 bases stayed unmatched.

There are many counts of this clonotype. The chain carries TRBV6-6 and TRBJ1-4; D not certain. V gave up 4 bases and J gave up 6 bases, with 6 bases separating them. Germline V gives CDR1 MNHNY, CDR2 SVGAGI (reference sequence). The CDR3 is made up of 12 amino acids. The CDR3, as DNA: TGTGCCAGCAGTTCCTTCGATGAAAAACTGTTTTTT. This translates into CASSSFDEKLFF.

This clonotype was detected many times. CDR3 amino acids: CSARDPTSGDYNEQFF. DNA of the CDR3: TGCAGTGCTAGAGATCCGACTAGCGGGGACTACAATGAGCAGTTCTTC. The chain links TRBV20-1 to TRBJ2-1; 11 nucleotides align to TRBD2. The CDR3 is 16 amino acids. Trimming took 0 bases from V and 3 from J; bases not matched to a gene: 4. Germline V CDR1 and CDR2: DFQATT, SNEGSKA (reference sequence).

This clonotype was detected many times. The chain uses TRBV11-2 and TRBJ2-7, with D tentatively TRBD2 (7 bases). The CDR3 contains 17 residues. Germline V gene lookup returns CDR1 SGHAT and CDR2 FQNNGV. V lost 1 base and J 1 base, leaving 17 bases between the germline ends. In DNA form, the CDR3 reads TGTGCCAGCAGCTTAGTTTGGGGGGGGCCCTCGTCCTACGAGCAGTACTTC. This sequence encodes CASSLVWGGPSSYEQYF.

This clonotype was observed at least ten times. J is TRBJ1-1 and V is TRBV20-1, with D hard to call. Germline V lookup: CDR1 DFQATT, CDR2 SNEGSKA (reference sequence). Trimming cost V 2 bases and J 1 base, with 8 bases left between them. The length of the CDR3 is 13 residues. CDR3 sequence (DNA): TGCAGTGCTAGACAGGACGGGAACACTGAAGCTTTCTTT. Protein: CSARQDGNTEAFF.

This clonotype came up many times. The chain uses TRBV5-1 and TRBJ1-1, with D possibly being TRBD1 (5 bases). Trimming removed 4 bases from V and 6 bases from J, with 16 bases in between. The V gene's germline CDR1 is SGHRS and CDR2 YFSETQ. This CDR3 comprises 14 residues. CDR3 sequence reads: CASSPGLPGAEAFF. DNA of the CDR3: TGCGCCAGCAGCCCGGGACTCCCCGGGGCTGAAGCTTTCTTT.

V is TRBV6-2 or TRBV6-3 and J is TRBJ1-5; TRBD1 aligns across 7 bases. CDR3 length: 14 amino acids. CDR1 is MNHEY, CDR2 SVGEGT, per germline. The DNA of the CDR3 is TGTGCTACCCGGGCGACAGGGCCCAATCAGCCCCAGCATTTT. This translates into CATRATGPNQPQHF.